The 15 T cell receptor beta chains below all came from one sample that was sequenced in a study of identifying expanded T cells in peripheral blood. The protocol was immunoSEQ multiplex PCR, while the TCRdb copy is restricted to in-frame clones and leaves out a portion. Here the sample spans more than 80,000 clones, more than 70% being singletons. The sequenced sample was blood. Every receptor here comes from a person between 18 and 75 years old in good health.

The chain joins TRBV18 to TRBJ2-7, with a tentative D call TRBD1 (6 bases). Germline assignment: CDR1 KGHSH and CDR2 LQKENI. The CDR3 is 14 residues long. V was trimmed by 3 bases and J by 1 base, leaving 10 bases between them. CDR3 residues: CASSPNRASYEQYF. CDR3 bases: TGTGCCAGCTCACCGAACAGGGCTTCCTACGAGCAGTACTTC.

The rearrangement links TRBV11-2 to TRBJ1-3; TRBD1 might be the D (5 bases). Trimming removed 5 bases from V and 3 bases from J, with 14 bases in between. This CDR3 is built from 15 residues. In germline, CDR1 is SGHAT, CDR2 FQNNGV. In nucleotides, the CDR3 is TGTGCCAGCAGCCCTAGCGGGGGAAGTGGAAACACCATATATTTT. Protein product: CASSPSGGSGNTIYF.

J is TRBJ2-7 and V is TRBV11-2; 9 nucleotides match TRBD2. CDR3 length equals 14 residues. Germline V gene sequence: CDR1 SGHAT, CDR2 FQNNGV. Losses at the gene ends were 2 bases for V and 4 bases for J; bases not matched to a gene: 3. CDR3 bases: TGTGCCAGCAGCTTAAGTAGCGGGAGTTACGAGCAGTACTTC. Translation: CASSLSSGSYEQYF. Together with reference TRBV11-2 and TRBJ2-7, the CDR3 gives the full variable domain: EAGVAQSPRYKIIEKRQSVAFWCNPISGHATLYWYQQILGQGPKLLIQFQNNGVVDDSQLPKDRFSAERLKGVDSTLKIQPAKLEDSAVYLCASSLSSGSYEQYFGPGTRLTVT.

This clone has just one count. The chain is built from TRBV7-8 and TRBJ2-1; weak D call: TRBD1 (5 bases). Germline loops: CDR1 SGHVS, CDR2 FQNEAQ. V dropped 1 base and J dropped 6 bases, with 13 bases sitting between them. This CDR3 comprises 15 residues. CDR3 DNA sequence: TGTGCCAGCAGCTTAGTAGGCGGACACTTCAATGAGCAGTTCTTC. This gives the protein CASSLVGGHFNEQFF.

This chain joins TRBV10-2 and TRBJ2-3, with D tentatively TRBD2 (7 bases). The germline V gene has CDR1 WSHSY and CDR2 SAAADI. The CDR3 runs to 15 residues. Trimming took off 8 bases at V and 2 bases at J, with 17 bases between the two ends. In DNA form, the CDR3 reads TGCGCCAGCGGGGACTGGCGGGGGCCCACAGATACGCAGTATTTT. Amino acid sequence: CASGDWRGPTDTQYF.

In this sample, this clone turned up once. V is TRBV2 and J is TRBJ2-3; the match to TRBD1 covers 9 bases. This CDR3 spans 14 amino acids. Germline trimming cut 2 bases from V and 6 bases from J; bases unmatched to any gene: 3. From germline, CDR1 is SNHLY and CDR2 FYNNEI. The chain's CDR3 is CASSELDRGDTQYF. The CDR3 nucleotides read TGTGCCAGCAGTGAACTGGACAGGGGTGATACGCAGTATTTT.

This clone was observed once. This chain connects TRBV2 to TRBJ2-4; D is possibly TRBD2 (6 bases). The V end lost 2 bases, the J end lost 8 bases, and 10 bases lay between the germline ends. This CDR3 is 13 amino acids long. The germline V gene has CDR1 SNHLY and CDR2 FYNNEI. The CDR3: CASSELARDIQYF. CDR3 DNA sequence: TGTGCCAGCAGTGAACTAGCGCGGGACATTCAGTACTTC.

The chain uses TRBV27 and TRBJ2-3; the match to TRBD2 covers 9 bases. The CDR3 covers 16 residues. The trim removed 1 base at V and 3 bases at J, leaving 5 bases unmatched. From germline, CDR1 is MNHEY and CDR2 SMNVEV (reference sequence). CDR3 residues: CASSLWRAGGTDTQYF. CDR3 DNA: TGTGCCAGCAGTTTATGGCGGGCGGGGGGGACAGATACGCAGTATTTT.

This rearrangement joins TRBV19 to TRBJ1-4, with D unclear. This CDR3 is built from 16 residues. Germline CDR1 reads LNHDA; CDR2 reads SQIVND (reference sequence). Trimming removed 0 bases at V and 5 bases at J, with 13 bases between. DNA of the CDR3: TGTGCCAGTAGTATAGATCCACAGACTGGGAATGAAAAACTGTTTTTT. It specifies CASSIDPQTGNEKLFF.

This clone was seen only a few times. The rearrangement joins TRBV4-3 to TRBJ2-1, with 9 bases identical to TRBD2. Looked up from germline, CDR1 is LGHNA and CDR2 is YSLEER. Trimming at V came to 0 bases and at J to 8 bases, leaving 14 bases not matched to a gene. The CDR3 spans 18 residues. The CDR3 nucleotides read TGCGCCAGCAGCCAAGAAGGACCCGGGACTAGCCCGAGGTATGAGCAGTTCTTC. It specifies CASSQEGPGTSPRYEQFF.

The V call is TRBV19, the J call TRBJ1-2; the D gene is possibly TRBD1 (6 bases). Trimming took 10 bases from V and 4 from J, leaving 22 bases between them. CDR1 is LNHDA and CDR2 is SQIVND in the germline V gene (reference sequence). This CDR3 is 15 amino acids long. For the CDR3, the DNA is TGTGCCACCGTGGGGGGAGCAGGGGCTGGCTATGGCTACACCTTC. Translating it yields CATVGGAGAGYGYTF.

The chain recombines TRBV4-1 with TRBJ1-5; 8 bases map to TRBD1. The V and J ends lost 3 bases and 7 bases, in that order; junction bases with no gene match: 8. There are 15 residues in the CDR3. The germline CDR1 and CDR2 sequences are MGHRA and YSYEKL. This chain's CDR3 is CASSQTGTGNQPQHF. In nucleotides, the CDR3 is TGCGCCAGCAGCCAGACCGGGACAGGAAACCAGCCCCAGCATTTT.

The genes are TRBV28 and TRBJ1-2; TRBD1 might be the D (6 bases). CDR3 length equals 12 residues. The ends were cut back, 8 bases at V and 4 bases at J, with 11 bases in the middle. Germline V gene sequence: CDR1 MDHEN, CDR2 SYDVKM. The CDR3 reads CASRQDTYGYTF. In DNA form, the CDR3 reads TGTGCCAGCCGACAGGATACCTATGGCTACACCTTC.

This chain links TRBV7-9 with TRBJ1-4; perhaps TRBD1 as D (6 bases). CDR3 length: 14 amino acids. Germline V gene lookup returns CDR1 SEHNR and CDR2 FQNEAQ (reference sequence). V lost 8 bases to trimming and J lost 7 bases, with 17 bases between them. This CDR3 reads CASSSGVEGEKLFF. CDR3 bases: TGTGCCAGCTCGTCAGGGGTTGAGGGTGAAAAACTGTTTTTT.

The chain employs TRBV4-1 and TRBJ1-2; D ambiguous. V dropped 0 bases and J dropped 0 bases, with 2 bases sitting between them. Germline V lookup: CDR1 MGHRA, CDR2 YSYEKL. The CDR3 runs to 13 residues. CDR3 nucleotide sequence: TGCGCCAGCAGCCAAGACTCTAACTATGGCTACACCTTC. Translating gives CASSQDSNYGYTF.